The 7 T cell receptor beta chains given below trace back to one sample, sequenced in a study of early T cells in non-severe SARS-CoV-2 infection. TCRdb itself ran the 5' RACE reads through MiXCR, one entry per CDR3 protein. The data show 50,000 to 80,000 distinct CDR3 sequences, 7% to 10% seen once. The source material was whole blood, sampled at baseline. The receptors shown here come from an adult who was a healthcare worker with PCR-confirmed SARS-CoV-2 infection or an uninfected control (not recorded which).

This clonotype was counted between two and nine times. The chain has TRBV7-2 and TRBJ2-5; the match to TRBD2 covers 11 bases. Germline V lookup: CDR1 SGHTA, CDR2 FQGNSA. Trimming cost V 5 bases and J 3 bases; bases outside gene matches: 2. The length of the CDR3 is 14 residues. The CDR3 DNA is TGTGCCAGCAGCGGGGGACTAGCGGAAGAGACCCAGTACTTC. It is translated as CASSGGLAEETQYF.

This chain joins TRBV21-1 and TRBJ1-1; the table names TRBD1, a call not compared with the DNA. TRBV21-1 is an annotated pseudogene. The CDR3 has 16 amino acids. The DNA of the CDR3 is TGTGCCAGCAGCACTGGGACAGGGGAGGCCCTCACTGAAGCTTTCTTT. It translates to CASSTGTGEALTEAFF.

This clonotype showed up just a few times. The chain recombines TRBV12-3 or TRBV12-4 with TRBJ2-7; tentative D call: TRBD2 (6 bases). The CDR3 sequence is 13 residues long. V lost 8 bases and J lost 1, with 12 bases in between. The CDR3: CASGGGISYEQYF. CDR3 nucleotide sequence: TGTGCCAGCGGCGGCGGGATTTCCTACGAGCAGTACTTC.

This clonotype occurred once. The chain combines TRBV20-1 with TRBJ1-6; D unclear. The CDR3 length is 16 residues. Germline values: CDR1 DFQATT, CDR2 SNEGSKA (reference sequence). V was trimmed by 2 bases and J by 7 bases, leaving 18 bases between them. The CDR3 region is CSARSRTYGGNSPLHF. The DNA of the CDR3 is TGCAGTGCTAGATCCAGGACCTATGGCGGGAATTCACCCCTCCACTTT.

This clonotype was seen ten or more times. This chain uses TRBV10-3 with TRBJ1-2, with 10 bases fitting TRBD1. From germline, CDR1 is ENHRY and CDR2 SYGVKD. The CDR3 consists of 15 residues. J was trimmed by 3 bases and V by 3 bases; bases with no gene match: 4. The CDR3: CAISDSTGGDYGYTF. CDR3 nucleotide sequence: TGTGCCATCAGTGACTCGACAGGGGGCGACTATGGCTACACCTTC.

There are a few counts of this clonotype. The chain joins TRBV2 to TRBJ1-1; 8 bases fit TRBD1. Germline V CDR1 and CDR2: SNHLY, FYNNEI. The CDR3 is 14 residues long. The J segment lost 6 bases and the V segment lost 3 bases, leaving 6 bases of the junction unmatched. CDR3 DNA sequence: TGTGCCAGCAGTGAGGACAGGGAATCGGCTGAAGCTTTCTTT. Translating gives CASSEDRESAEAFF.

This clonotype was recorded many times. This chain links TRBV7-9 with TRBJ2-1, with TRBD2 matching over 11 bases. Per germline, CDR1 SEHNR and CDR2 FQNEAQ (reference sequence). The CDR3 covers 15 residues. Trimming took 2 bases from V and 7 from J; bases not matched to a gene: 4. The DNA for the CDR3 is TGTGCCAGCAGCTTATTAGCGGGAGGGCCAAATGAGCAGTTCTTC. It is translated as CASSLLAGGPNEQFF.